This TCR beta chain was obtained from a study of human T cells and chemical hapten exposure. General study results and limits: The number of TCRs over 1 in 1000 frequency stayed unchanged after DPC. Healthy people's immune response may differ from that of the donors, who had alopecia.

TCRdb independently ran MiXCR on the RACE reads; one entry per CDR3 protein. This table has roughly 100,000 distinct CDR3 sequences, 10% to 12% appearing once. The time point: pre-sensitization, week 0. Described treatment: therapeutic diphenylcyclopropenone sensitization with weekly scalp DPC. Patients had alopecia, were aged 18 to 70, and were not pregnant. Germline CDR1 and CDR2: SNHLY and FYNNEI. The CDR3 sequence is 14 residues long. Trimming removed 4 bases at V and 2 bases at J, with 11 bases between. As to this clonotype: The antigen is undetermined.

This material consisted of whole blood, taken in connection with sensitization to the hapten diphenylcyclopropenone (DPC). The chain employs TRBV2 and TRBJ1-2; no reliable D call. The receptor was isolated from a woman aged 60-75 years with alopecia areata. Some clones in this sample may be carry-over from other donors' samples. The CDR3 bases are TGTGCCAGCAGTGCTGGCAGATTGAACTATGGCTACACCTTC. Amino acid sequence: CASSAGRLNYGYTF.